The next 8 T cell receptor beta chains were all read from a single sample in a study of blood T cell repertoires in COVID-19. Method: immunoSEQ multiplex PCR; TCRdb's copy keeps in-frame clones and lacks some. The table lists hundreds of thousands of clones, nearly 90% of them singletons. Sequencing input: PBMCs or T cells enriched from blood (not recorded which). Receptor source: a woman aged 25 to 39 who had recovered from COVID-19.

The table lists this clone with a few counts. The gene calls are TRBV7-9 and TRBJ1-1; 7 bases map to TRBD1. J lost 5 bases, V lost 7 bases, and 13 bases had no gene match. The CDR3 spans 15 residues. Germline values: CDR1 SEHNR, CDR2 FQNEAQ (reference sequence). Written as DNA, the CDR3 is TGTGCCAGCACCCCGGGCGACAGGGACTGGACTGAAGCTTTCTTT. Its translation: CASTPGDRDWTEAFF.

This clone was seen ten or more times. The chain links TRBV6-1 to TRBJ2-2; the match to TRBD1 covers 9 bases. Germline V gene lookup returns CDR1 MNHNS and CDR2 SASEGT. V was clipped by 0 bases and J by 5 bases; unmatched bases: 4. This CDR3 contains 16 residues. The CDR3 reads CASSEAPGQGTGELFF. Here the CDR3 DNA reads TGTGCCAGCAGTGAAGCCCCGGGACAGGGAACCGGGGAGCTGTTTTTT.

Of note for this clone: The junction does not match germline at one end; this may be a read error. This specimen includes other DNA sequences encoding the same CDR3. As DNA, the CDR3 is TGTGCCAGTAGCTTTCAGCCGGGACAGGGCACAGATACGCAGTATTTT. Translated, it gives CASSFQPGQGTDTQYF. The chain links TRBV5-5 to TRBJ2-3; 8 bases are shared with TRBD1. This CDR3 contains 16 residues. The V gene's germline CDR1 is SGHKS and CDR2 YYEKEE (reference sequence). The full variable domain, rest sourced from reference TRBV5-5 and TRBJ2-3, is DAGVTQSPTHLIKTRGQQVTLRCSPISGHKSVSWYQQVLGQGPQFIFQYYEKEERGRGNFPDRFSARQFPNYSSELNVNALLLGDSALYLCASSFQPGQGTDTQYFGPGTRLTVL.

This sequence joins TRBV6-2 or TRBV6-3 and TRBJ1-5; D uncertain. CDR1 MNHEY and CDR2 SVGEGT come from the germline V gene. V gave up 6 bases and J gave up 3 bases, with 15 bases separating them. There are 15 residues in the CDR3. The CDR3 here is CASSARGFDNQPQHF. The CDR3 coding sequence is TGTGCCAGCAGCGCCCGGGGTTTCGACAATCAGCCCCAGCATTTT.

The CDR3 spells CASSPFIGPGGDTEAFF. The CDR3, as DNA: TGCGCCAGCAGCCCTTTTATTGGACCCGGAGGGGACACTGAAGCTTTCTTT. The chain couples TRBV5-1 to TRBJ1-1; D perhaps matches TRBD1 (5 bases). Germline V gene lookup returns CDR1 SGHRS and CDR2 YFSETQ. Trimming left V 4 bases short and J 3 bases short, with 22 bases between. The CDR3 is made up of 17 amino acids.

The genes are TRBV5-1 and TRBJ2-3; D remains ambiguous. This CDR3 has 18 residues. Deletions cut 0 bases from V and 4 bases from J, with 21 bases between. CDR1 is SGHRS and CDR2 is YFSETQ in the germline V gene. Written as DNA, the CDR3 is TGCGCCAGCAGCTTGGACAGCAGAGTAAAAACACTGCCAGATACGCAGTATTTT. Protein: CASSLDSRVKTLPDTQYF. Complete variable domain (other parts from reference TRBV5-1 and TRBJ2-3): KAGVTQTPRYLIKTRGQQVTLSCSPISGHRSVSWYQQTPGQGLQFLFEYFSETQRNKGNFPGRFSGRQFSNSRSEMNVSTLELGDSALYLCASSLDSRVKTLPDTQYFGPGTRLTVL.

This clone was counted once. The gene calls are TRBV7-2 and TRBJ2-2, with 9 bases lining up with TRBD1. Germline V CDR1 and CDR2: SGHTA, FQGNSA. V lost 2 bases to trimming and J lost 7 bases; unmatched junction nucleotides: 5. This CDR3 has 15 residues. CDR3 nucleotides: TGTGCCAGCAGCTTACAACAGGGGGCTGGCGGGGAGCTGTTTTTT. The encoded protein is CASSLQQGAGGELFF. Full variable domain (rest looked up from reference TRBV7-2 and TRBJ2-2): GAGVSQSPSNKVTEKGKDVELRCDPISGHTALYWYRQSLGQGLEFLIYFQGNSAPDKSGLPSDRFSAERTGGSVSTLTIQRTQQEDSAVYLCASSLQQGAGGELFFGEGSRLTVL.

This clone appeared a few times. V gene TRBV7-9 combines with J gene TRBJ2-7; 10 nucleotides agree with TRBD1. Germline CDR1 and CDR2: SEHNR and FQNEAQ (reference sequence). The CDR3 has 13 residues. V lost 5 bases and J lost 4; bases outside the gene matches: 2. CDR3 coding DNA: TGTGCCAGCAGCACGGGACAGGGGTACGAGCAGTACTTC. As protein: CASSTGQGYEQYF.